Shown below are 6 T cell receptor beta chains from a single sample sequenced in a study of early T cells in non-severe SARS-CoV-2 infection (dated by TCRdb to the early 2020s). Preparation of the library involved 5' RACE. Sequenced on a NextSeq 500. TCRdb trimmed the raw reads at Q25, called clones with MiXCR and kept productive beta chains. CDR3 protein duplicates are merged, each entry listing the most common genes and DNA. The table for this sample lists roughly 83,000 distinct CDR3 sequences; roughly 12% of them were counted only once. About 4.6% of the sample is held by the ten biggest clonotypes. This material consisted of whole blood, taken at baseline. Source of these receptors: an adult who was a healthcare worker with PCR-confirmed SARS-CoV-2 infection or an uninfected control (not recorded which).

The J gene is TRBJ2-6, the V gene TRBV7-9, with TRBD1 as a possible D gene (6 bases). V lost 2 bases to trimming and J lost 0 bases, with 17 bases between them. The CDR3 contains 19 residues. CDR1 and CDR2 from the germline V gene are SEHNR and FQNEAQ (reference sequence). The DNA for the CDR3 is TGTGCCAGCAGCTTACCCACCGGGACACTCAGCTCTGGGGCCAACGTCCTGACTTTC. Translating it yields CASSLPTGTLSSGANVLTF.

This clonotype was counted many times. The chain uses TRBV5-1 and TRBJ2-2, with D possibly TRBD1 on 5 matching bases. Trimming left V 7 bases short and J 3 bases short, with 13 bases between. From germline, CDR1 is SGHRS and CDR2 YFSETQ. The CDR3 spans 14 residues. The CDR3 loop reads CASGERGYTGELFF. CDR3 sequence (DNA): TGCGCCAGCGGAGAAAGGGGTTACACCGGGGAGCTGTTTTTT.

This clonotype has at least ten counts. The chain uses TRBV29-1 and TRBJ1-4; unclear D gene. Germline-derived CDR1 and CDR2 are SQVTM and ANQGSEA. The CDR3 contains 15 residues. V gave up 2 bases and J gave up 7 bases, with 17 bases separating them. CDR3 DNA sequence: TGCAGCGTTGAAAATCGGAAGGGAGGAGGTGAAAAACTGTTTTTT. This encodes CSVENRKGGGEKLFF.

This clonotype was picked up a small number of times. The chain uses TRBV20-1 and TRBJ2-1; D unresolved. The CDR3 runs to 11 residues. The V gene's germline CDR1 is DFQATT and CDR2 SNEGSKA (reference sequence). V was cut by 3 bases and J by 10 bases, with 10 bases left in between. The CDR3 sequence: CSASWGAEQFF. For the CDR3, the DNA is TGCAGTGCTAGTTGGGGTGCCGAGCAGTTCTTC.

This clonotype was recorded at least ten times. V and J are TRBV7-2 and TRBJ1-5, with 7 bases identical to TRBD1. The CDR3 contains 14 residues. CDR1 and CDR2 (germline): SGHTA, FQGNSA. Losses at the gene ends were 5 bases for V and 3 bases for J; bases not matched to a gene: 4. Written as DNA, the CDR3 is TGTGCCAGCAGCCCGGGACAGACCAATCAGCCCCAGCATTTT. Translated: CASSPGQTNQPQHF.

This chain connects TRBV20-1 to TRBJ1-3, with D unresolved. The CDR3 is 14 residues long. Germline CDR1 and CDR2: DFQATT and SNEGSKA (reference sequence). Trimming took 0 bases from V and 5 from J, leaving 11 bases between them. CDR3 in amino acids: CSARDRGGRNTIYF. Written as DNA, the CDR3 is TGCAGTGCTAGAGATCGGGGTGGGAGAAACACCATATATTTT.